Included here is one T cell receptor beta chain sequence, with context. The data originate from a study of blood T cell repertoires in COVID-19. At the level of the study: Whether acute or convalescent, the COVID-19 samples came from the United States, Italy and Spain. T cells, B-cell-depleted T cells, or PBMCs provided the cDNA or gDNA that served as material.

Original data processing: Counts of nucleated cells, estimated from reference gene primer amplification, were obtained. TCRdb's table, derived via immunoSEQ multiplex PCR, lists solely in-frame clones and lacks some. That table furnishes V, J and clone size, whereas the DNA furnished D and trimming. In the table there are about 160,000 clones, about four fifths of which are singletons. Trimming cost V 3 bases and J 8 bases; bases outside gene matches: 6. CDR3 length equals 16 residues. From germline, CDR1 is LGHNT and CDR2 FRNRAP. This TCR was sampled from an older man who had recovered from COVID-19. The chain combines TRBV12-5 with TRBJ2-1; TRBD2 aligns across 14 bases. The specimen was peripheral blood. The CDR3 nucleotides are TGTGCTAGTGGTTTTAGGGGACTAGCGGGAGAGCATGAGCAGTTCTTC. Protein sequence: CASGFRGLAGEHEQFF.